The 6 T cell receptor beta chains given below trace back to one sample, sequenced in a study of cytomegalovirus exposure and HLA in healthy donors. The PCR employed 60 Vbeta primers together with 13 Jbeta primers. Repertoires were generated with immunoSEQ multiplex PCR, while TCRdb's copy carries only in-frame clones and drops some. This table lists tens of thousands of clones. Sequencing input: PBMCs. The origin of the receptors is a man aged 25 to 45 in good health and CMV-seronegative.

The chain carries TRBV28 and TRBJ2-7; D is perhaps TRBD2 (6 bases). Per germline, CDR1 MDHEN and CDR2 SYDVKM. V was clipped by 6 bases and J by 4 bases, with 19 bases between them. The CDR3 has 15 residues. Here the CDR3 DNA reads TGTGCCAGCAGCCCGAACGCCGTAGCGGCGTACGAGCAGTACTTC. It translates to CASSPNAVAAYEQYF.

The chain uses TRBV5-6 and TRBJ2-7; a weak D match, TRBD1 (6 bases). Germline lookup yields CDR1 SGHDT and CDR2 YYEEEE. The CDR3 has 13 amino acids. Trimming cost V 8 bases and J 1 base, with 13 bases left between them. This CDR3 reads CASQGYPSYEQYF. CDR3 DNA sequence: TGTGCCAGTCAGGGGTACCCTTCCTACGAGCAGTACTTC.

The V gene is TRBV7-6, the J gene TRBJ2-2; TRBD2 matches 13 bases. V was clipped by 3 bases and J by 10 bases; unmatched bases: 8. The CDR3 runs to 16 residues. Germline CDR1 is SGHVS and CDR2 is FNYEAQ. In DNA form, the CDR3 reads TGTGCCAGCAGCTTTCCCAGACTAGCGGGGGGAAAGGAGCTGTTTTTT. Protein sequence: CASSFPRLAGGKELFF.

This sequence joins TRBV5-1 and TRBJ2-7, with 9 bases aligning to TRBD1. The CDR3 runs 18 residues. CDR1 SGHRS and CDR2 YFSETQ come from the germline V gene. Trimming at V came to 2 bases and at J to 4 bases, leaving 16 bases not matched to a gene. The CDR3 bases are TGCGCCAGCAGCTTAAGGGGATCACCGGGACAGGGAGGGTACGAGCAGTACTTC. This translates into CASSLRGSPGQGGYEQYF.

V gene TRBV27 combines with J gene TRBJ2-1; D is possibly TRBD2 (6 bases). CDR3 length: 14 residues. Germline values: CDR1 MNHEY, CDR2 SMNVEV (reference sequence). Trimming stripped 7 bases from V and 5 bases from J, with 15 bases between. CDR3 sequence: CASMGLERHNEQFF. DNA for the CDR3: TGTGCCAGCATGGGACTGGAGCGGCACAATGAGCAGTTCTTC.

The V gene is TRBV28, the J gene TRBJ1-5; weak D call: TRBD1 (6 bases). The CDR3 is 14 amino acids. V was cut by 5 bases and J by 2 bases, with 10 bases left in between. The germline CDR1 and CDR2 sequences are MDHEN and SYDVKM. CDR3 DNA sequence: TGTGCCAGCAGTACAGGGTGGGGCAATCAGCCCCAGCATTTT. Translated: CASSTGWGNQPQHF.